The sequence of this TCR beta chain was determined in a study of blood T cell repertoires in COVID-19. Germline values: CDR1 MDHEN, CDR2 SYDVKM. V lost 7 bases to trimming and J lost 4 bases; unmatched junction nucleotides: 7. This CDR3 has 14 amino acids. TCRdb's table, derived via immunoSEQ multiplex PCR, lists solely in-frame clones and lacks some. This table holds roughly 200,000 clones, 86% found once. The material sequenced was PBMCs or T cells enriched from blood (not recorded which). This TCR came from a woman aged 25 to 39 who had been exposed to COVID-19. This chain uses TRBV28 with TRBJ1-2; 9 bases agree with TRBD1. The CDR3 sequence: CASTPDRGVYGYTF. The CDR3 DNA follows: TGTGCCAGCACACCGGACAGGGGTGTCTATGGCTACACCTTC.